The sequence of this T cell receptor beta chain was determined in a study of blood T cells in healthy people across ages. For this clonotype: Antigen unknown. Being one base from a much bigger clone, this may be a read error.

Overall study findings and caveats: Diversity of TCR beta per million T cells declined in a roughly linear way with age. The percentage of naive T cells correlated strongly with TCR beta diversity.

The total RNA that was extracted per sample amounted to at least 5 micrograms. Germline V gene data show CDR1 as MNHNS and CDR2 as SASEGT. The CDR3 sequence is 15 residues long. Together with a sample-barcoded 5' primer, a J-beta primer mix was included in a second PCR lasting roughly 6 to 12 cycles. MiXCR, run by TCRdb on the 5' RACE reads, gives a single entry per CDR3 protein. In the table there are more than 800,000 distinct CDR3 sequences, more than 25% of which are singletons. This receptor was obtained from a woman aged 80 or older in good health. Material for sequencing was blood. This chain joins TRBV6-1 and TRBJ1-5; a weak D match, TRBD1 (5 bases). The CDR3 nucleotides read TGTGCCAGCAAAGGGACTCAGGTCCTCAATCAGCTCCAGCATTTT. Translation gives CASKGTQVLNQLQHF.